The clone carrying this T cell receptor beta chain has more than one count but fewer than ten. Its antigen is not known. The data are from a study of post-analysis software for immune sequencing data. Across the study: Included courses were relapsing-remitting and secondary progressive multiple sclerosis; progressive-relapsing multiple sclerosis was also included. Notes on the study in general: Strong co-clustering by F measure was evident for samples that had been prepared in the same batch. Comparison with controls showed significantly lower normalized Chao1 diversity in multiple sclerosis patients. Elevated frequency relative to controls characterized four to six TRBV segments in patients, TRBV5-6, TRBV5-1 and TRBV20-1 among them.

Carried by the TCR beta cDNA libraries were unique molecular identifiers. There were about 1 to 10 million T cells, and roughly 0.5 million cDNA molecules came from them. TCRdb ran MiXCR on the PCR reads and lists one entry per CDR3 protein. The table has 650,000 to 900,000 distinct CDR3 sequences, 35% to 55% seen once. Germline V CDR1 and CDR2: SGHVS, FNYEAQ. Between the trimmed V and J ends, which lost 3 bases and 2 bases, there was a span of 15 bases. The CDR3 totals 16 residues. The chain couples TRBV7-6 to TRBJ2-3; weak D call: TRBD2 (5 bases). The receptor was isolated from a girl under 18 with multiple sclerosis. Sequencing was carried out using blood. CDR3 DNA: TGTGCCAGCAGCTTGTCGGTTGCGGGCGTCACAGATACGCAGTATTTT. Encoded protein: CASSLSVAGVTDTQYF.